One and the same sample provided the 5 T cell receptor beta chains below, sequenced in a study of Ad26.COV2.S vaccination and SARS-CoV-2 variants. Specified treatment: roughly 20 received Ad26.COV2.S at low or high dose, single or two shots; several received placebo; per-sample allocation not given. The samples were gathered on day 63 after the first injection of vaccine or placebo. TCRdb keeps only in-frame clones here, not all; method: immunoSEQ multiplex PCR. The data show 350,000 to 500,000 clones, about 90% seen once. Here the sequenced sample was peripheral blood, taken in a trial of Ad26.COV2.S vaccine versus placebo. The source is a person aged 18-60 years who received the Ad26.COV2.S COVID-19 vaccine or a placebo.

This clone was recorded only once. A junction boundary mismatches the germline segment, possibly from a read error. The DNA for the CDR3 is TGTGCCAGTAGCATAGCGGGAACTGGGGCCAACGTCCTGACTTTC. Its protein product is CASSIAGTGANVLTF. The chain recombines TRBV19 with TRBJ2-6; 8 bases align to TRBD2. Germline-derived CDR1 and CDR2 are LNHDA and SQIVND (reference sequence). This CDR3 is built from 15 residues.

This chain's CDR3 is CASSYRAEETQYF. CDR3 DNA sequence: TGTGCCAGCAGCTACCGGGCCGAAGAGACCCAGTACTTC. V and J are TRBV27 and TRBJ2-5; the D is unclear. Per the germline V gene, CDR1 is MNHEY and CDR2 is SMNVEV (reference sequence). The CDR3 has 13 amino acids. V was pared by 6 bases and J by 3 bases, with 11 bases between.

The chain uses TRBV9 and TRBJ2-1; 13 nucleotides agree with TRBD2. The CDR3 totals 17 residues. Germline CDR1 SGDLS, CDR2 YYNGEE. Trimming took 0 bases from V and 4 from J; bases not matched to a gene: 4. As DNA, the CDR3 is TGTGCCAGCAGCGTAGAGGGACTAGCGGGACCTTACAATGAGCAGTTCTTC. It encodes CASSVEGLAGPYNEQFF.

The rearrangement uses TRBV18 and TRBJ2-3; possible D gene TRBD1, 6 bases. Germline V CDR1 and CDR2: KGHSH, LQKENI. This CDR3 is 14 amino acids long. Trimming stripped 5 bases from V and 3 bases from J, with 12 bases between. CDR3 region: CASSTRTATDTQYF. The CDR3 DNA follows: TGTGCCAGCTCAACCCGGACAGCGACAGATACGCAGTATTTT.

This rearrangement joins TRBV14 to TRBJ2-5, with 9 bases matching TRBD1. The CDR3 totals 17 residues. The ends lost 1 base at V and 4 bases at J; junction bases unmatched: 10. The germline V gene has CDR1 SGHDN and CDR2 FVKESK. The CDR3: CASSQVALGQGRETQYF. CDR3 sequence (DNA): TGTGCCAGCAGCCAAGTTGCGTTGGGACAGGGAAGAGAGACCCAGTACTTC.